The 21 T cell receptor beta chains in this list originate from one sample, sequenced in a study of T cell responses to AZD1222 COVID-19 vaccine. Assay: immunoSEQ multiplex PCR; the TCRdb copy retains only in-frame clones and omits some. The repertoire consists of 140,000 to 150,000 clones, with roughly nine tenths occurring once and the leading ten covering about 1.8%. This material consisted of peripheral blood, taken 28 days after the second AZD1222 dose. These receptors all stem from an adult who received the AZD1222 COVID-19 vaccine.

V is TRBV10-2 and J is TRBJ1-3; D unresolved. Germline V lookup: CDR1 WSHSY, CDR2 SAAADI. The CDR3 runs 18 residues. V lost 0 bases and J lost 1, with 16 bases in between. This chain's CDR3 is CASSESTRGKASGNTIYF. In DNA form, the CDR3 reads TGCGCCAGCAGTGAGTCCACTAGAGGTAAGGCGTCTGGAAACACCATATATTTT.

This sequence joins TRBV4-3 and TRBJ2-1, with D possibly matching TRBD2 (6 bases). Germline lookup yields CDR1 LGHNA and CDR2 YSLEER. CDR3 length: 16 residues. V lost 1 base, J lost 2 bases, and 12 bases lay in between. CDR3 nucleotide sequence: TGCGCCAGCAGCCAAGCTTTCGGGAGTCCCTACAATGAGCAGTTCTTC. Residues: CASSQAFGSPYNEQFF.

A single count supports this clone. The chain employs TRBV5-1 and TRBJ2-1; D could derive from TRBD1 or TRBD2 (5 bases each). V shed 0 bases and J shed 8 bases, with 18 bases lying between them. Germline V gene lookup returns CDR1 SGHRS and CDR2 YFSETQ. CDR3 size: 16 residues. The CDR3 is CASSLVGTSRNDEQFF. The DNA for the CDR3 is TGCGCCAGCAGCTTGGTTGGGACCAGTCGAAACGATGAGCAGTTCTTC.

The rearrangement links TRBV18 to TRBJ2-3; 7 nucleotides line up with TRBD2. The germline V gene has CDR1 KGHSH and CDR2 LQKENI. This CDR3 is 16 amino acids long. The V and J ends lost 0 bases and 0 bases, in that order; junction bases with no gene match: 3. The CDR3 DNA is TGTGCCAGCTCACCACCGGGTAGCGGGAGCACAGATACGCAGTATTTT. Translating it yields CASSPPGSGSTDTQYF.

V usage is TRBV5-5 and J usage is TRBJ2-7; D is ambiguous. The CDR3 totals 16 residues. V was pared by 1 base and J by 3 bases, with 17 bases between. The germline CDR1 and CDR2 sequences are SGHKS and YYEKEE (reference sequence). The CDR3 nucleotides read TGTGCCAGCAGCTTGTTTGGGATGGGTGGATTCTACGAGCAGTACTTC. This codes for CASSLFGMGGFYEQYF.

The chain uses TRBV7-9 and TRBJ1-2, with 7 bases matching TRBD1. J gave up 2 bases and V 4 bases, and 19 bases lay outside the gene matches. The CDR3 is 19 amino acids. In germline, CDR1 is SEHNR, CDR2 FQNEAQ (reference sequence). The CDR3: CASSSHLPGQKVGNYGYTF. CDR3 nucleotides: TGTGCCAGCAGCTCCCACCTACCGGGACAGAAAGTGGGGAACTATGGCTACACCTTC. The variable domain in full, completed from reference TRBV7-9 and TRBJ1-2, reads DTGVSQNPRHKITKRGQNVTFRCDPISEHNRLYWYRQTLGQGPEFLTYFQNEAQLEKSRLLSDRFSAERPKGSFSTLEIQRTEQGDSAMYLCASSSHLPGQKVGNYGYTFGSGTRLTVV.

The rearrangement uses TRBV4-1 and TRBJ1-1; no clear D. Germline V gene data show CDR1 as MGHRA and CDR2 as YSYEKL. V was cut by 3 bases and J by 5 bases, with 13 bases left in between. This CDR3 is 14 amino acids long. CDR3 sequence: CASSQLLSGTEAFF. Written as DNA, the CDR3 is TGCGCCAGCAGCCAGCTACTCTCCGGAACTGAAGCTTTCTTT.

The rearrangement uses TRBV6-5 and TRBJ2-1; D not resolved. The V end was cut by 0 bases, the J end by 8 bases, with 11 bases between. CDR1 MNHEY and CDR2 SVGAGI come from the germline V gene. The CDR3 has 14 amino acids. The CDR3 protein is CASSYSHGWDEQFF. CDR3 in DNA: TGTGCCAGCAGTTACTCCCACGGGTGGGATGAGCAGTTCTTC.

The CDR3 loop is CASSQQGRYTF. CDR3 bases: TGCGCCAGCAGCCAACAGGGGCGCTACACCTTC. This chain uses TRBV4-3 with TRBJ1-2; tentatively, D is TRBD1 (6 bases). CDR3 length: 11 amino acids. Germline-derived CDR1 and CDR2 are LGHNA and YSLEER. V was shortened by 2 bases and J by 9 bases, with 7 bases between the two germline ends.

The rearrangement joins TRBV5-8 to TRBJ2-1, with TRBD2 identical over 8 bases. The CDR3 runs to 15 residues. CDR1 and CDR2 from the germline V gene are SGHTS and YDEGEE. Germline trimming cut 3 bases from V and 1 base from J; bases unmatched to any gene: 3. Written as DNA, the CDR3 is TGTGCCAGCAGCTCAGCGGGAGCGTCCTACAATGAGCAGTTCTTC. As protein: CASSSAGASYNEQFF.

CDR3 protein: CASKSVGGSNQPQHF. For the CDR3, the DNA is TGTGCCAGCAAATCTGTAGGGGGGAGCAATCAGCCCCAGCATTTT. This sequence joins TRBV6-5 and TRBJ1-5; a weak D match, TRBD1 (6 bases). Trimming took 7 bases from V and 1 from J, leaving 14 bases between them. The CDR3 is 15 amino acids. CDR1 MNHEY and CDR2 SVGAGI come from the germline V gene.

The J gene is TRBJ1-1, the V gene TRBV28; tentative D call: TRBD1 (5 bases). The CDR3 spans 14 residues. In germline, CDR1 is MDHEN, CDR2 SYDVKM. Between the trimmed V and J ends, which lost 7 bases and 4 bases, there was a span of 16 bases. The CDR3 region is CASTQLLGGTEAFF. CDR3 DNA: TGTGCCAGCACCCAATTGCTTGGGGGCACTGAAGCTTTCTTT.

The chain links TRBV11-2 to TRBJ2-7, with 7 bases aligning to TRBD1. This CDR3 spans 13 amino acids. The V and J ends lost 4 bases and 4 bases, in that order; junction bases with no gene match: 4. Germline values: CDR1 SGHAT, CDR2 FQNNGV. This chain's CDR3 is CASSWDSIYEQYF. DNA for the CDR3: TGTGCCAGCAGCTGGGACAGCATATACGAGCAGTACTTC. Full variable domain (missing parts from reference TRBV11-2 and TRBJ2-7): EAGVAQSPRYKIIEKRQSVAFWCNPISGHATLYWYQQILGQGPKLLIQFQNNGVVDDSQLPKDRFSAERLKGVDSTLKIQPAKLEDSAVYLCASSWDSIYEQYFGPGTRLTVT.

The chain couples TRBV19 to TRBJ1-1; D remains unclear. CDR1 and CDR2 from the germline V gene are LNHDA and SQIVND (reference sequence). Trimming left V 3 bases short and J 1 base short, with 6 bases between. This CDR3 region has 13 residues. The CDR3, as DNA: TGTGCCAGTAGTATTGCCGAGAACACTGAAGCTTTCTTT. This encodes CASSIAENTEAFF.

This rearrangement joins TRBV7-6 to TRBJ1-1; 8 nucleotides align to TRBD1. The V and J ends lost 5 bases and 1 base, in that order; junction bases with no gene match: 6. This CDR3 contains 15 residues. CDR1 and CDR2 from the germline V gene are SGHVS and FNYEAQ. The CDR3 sequence is CASSQGTGQNTEAFF. The CDR3 region has the DNA TGTGCCAGCAGCCAGGGGACAGGCCAGAACACTGAAGCTTTCTTT.

The rearrangement uses TRBV5-1 and TRBJ2-3; the match to TRBD1 covers 7 bases. CDR1 is SGHRS and CDR2 is YFSETQ in the germline V gene. This CDR3 has 14 amino acids. J lost 5 bases, V lost 4 bases, and 7 bases had no gene match. As DNA, the CDR3 is TGCGCCAGCAGCCCTGGACAGGTAGAAGATACGCAGTATTTT. Translation gives CASSPGQVEDTQYF.

This chain connects TRBV6-2 or TRBV6-3 to TRBJ1-1; D remains ambiguous. Germline V gives CDR1 MNHEY, CDR2 SVGEGT. This CDR3 has 15 amino acids. Trimming took 0 bases from V and 4 from J, leaving 12 bases between them. CDR3 bases: TGTGCCAGCAGTTACTCATCTACGGGGAGCACTGAAGCTTTCTTT. This gives the protein CASSYSSTGSTEAFF.

Only a few counts were recorded for this clone. The V call is TRBV5-1, the J call TRBJ1-3; 8 nucleotides align to TRBD1. This CDR3 is built from 13 residues. CDR1 is SGHRS, CDR2 YFSETQ, per germline. The junction had 1 base not matched to a gene; V was cut back by 4 bases and J by 4 bases. The CDR3 region has the DNA TGCGCCAGCAGCACAGGGGGAGGAAACACCATATATTTT. Its protein is CASSTGGGNTIYF. Full variable domain (rest looked up from reference TRBV5-1 and TRBJ1-3): KAGVTQTPRYLIKTRGQQVTLSCSPISGHRSVSWYQQTPGQGLQFLFEYFSETQRNKGNFPGRFSGRQFSNSRSEMNVSTLELGDSALYLCASSTGGGNTIYFGEGSWLTVV.

In its sample, this clone was seen many times. The chain carries TRBV2 and TRBJ2-7; a possible D gene is TRBD2 (6 bases). Trimming took 8 bases from V and 6 from J, leaving 11 bases between them. Germline CDR1 SNHLY, CDR2 FYNNEI. The CDR3 is made up of 11 amino acids. In DNA form, the CDR3 reads TGTGCCAGCGGAGACGGGAGCGAGCAGTACTTC. It encodes CASGDGSEQYF. Supplemented by reference TRBV2 and TRBJ2-7, the full variable domain reads EPEVTQTPSHQVTQMGQEVILRCVPISNHLYFYWYRQILGQKVEFLVSFYNNEISEKSEIFDDQFSVERPDGSNFTLKIRSTKLEDSAMYFCASGDGSEQYFGPGTRLTVT.

Regarding this clone: Other DNA sequences in this specimen translate into the identical CDR3. V gene TRBV2 combines with J gene TRBJ1-5, with a tentative D call TRBD1 (6 bases). CDR3 length: 14 residues. V lost 2 bases, J lost 2 bases, and 7 bases lay in between. Germline V gene data show CDR1 as SNHLY and CDR2 as FYNNEI. For the CDR3, the DNA is TGTGCCAGCAGTGAAAGGGGGGGCAATCAGCCCCAGCATTTT. Protein sequence: CASSERGGNQPQHF.

V gene TRBV19 combines with J gene TRBJ2-2, with D possibly being TRBD1 (7 bases). The CDR3 runs to 15 residues. V was pared by 5 bases and J by 5 bases, with 15 bases between. Germline V gene sequence: CDR1 LNHDA, CDR2 SQIVND (reference sequence). CDR3 sequence: CASSVGGRGTGELFF. The DNA of the CDR3 is TGTGCCAGTAGTGTCGGGGGCAGGGGGACCGGGGAGCTGTTTTTT.